One and the same sample provided the 21 T cell receptor beta chains below, sequenced in a study of blood T cell repertoires in COVID-19. Only in-frame clones appear in the TCRdb table, and some are missing; sequencing was by immunoSEQ multiplex PCR. The data contain 130,000 to 150,000 clones, roughly 82% of them singletons. Material for sequencing was peripheral blood. Receptor source: a man aged 60 to 75 with active or convalescent COVID-19.

The DNA for the CDR3 is TGTGCCAGTAGTATAGATCCCCCAAGGAGCACTGAAGCTTTCTTT. Protein sequence: CASSIDPPRSTEAFF. This chain links TRBV19 with TRBJ1-1; no clear D gene. This CDR3 comprises 15 residues. Per germline, CDR1 LNHDA and CDR2 SQIVND (reference sequence). The V gene lost 0 bases and the J gene lost 4 bases, with 12 bases spanning the gap.

This clone came up a few times. The V call is TRBV3-1 (or the pseudogene TRBV3-2), the J call TRBJ1-2, with TRBD1 matching 10 bases. V lost 3 bases, J lost 2 bases, and 6 bases stayed unmatched. Germline V gives CDR1 LGHDT, CDR2 YNNKEL (reference sequence). The CDR3 spans 16 residues. This chain's CDR3 is CASSQGTGEWNYGYTF. CDR3 in DNA: TGTGCCAGCAGCCAGGGGACAGGGGAATGGAACTATGGCTACACCTTC.

The chain is built from TRBV6-1 and TRBJ1-5; D gene uncertain. Trimming removed 5 bases at V and 2 bases at J, with 13 bases between. Per the germline V gene, CDR1 is MNHNS and CDR2 is SASEGT. This CDR3 is built from 15 residues. CDR3 loop: CASSQDLSGNQPQHF. The CDR3 nucleotides read TGTGCCAGCAGTCAGGACCTTAGCGGCAATCAGCCCCAGCATTTT.

V and J are TRBV30 and TRBJ1-2, with TRBD1 identical over 8 bases. V dropped 8 bases and J dropped 4; count of bases not matched to a gene: 6. This CDR3 comprises 12 residues. Germline V CDR1 and CDR2: GTSNPN, SVGIG (reference sequence). CDR3 amino acids: CAGPGGIYGYTF. CDR3 nucleotide sequence: TGTGCCGGTCCAGGGGGCATCTATGGCTACACCTTC.

J is TRBJ2-6 and V is TRBV5-8, with D perhaps matching TRBD2 (6 bases). Germline lookup yields CDR1 SGHTS and CDR2 YDEGEE. The V and J ends lost 4 bases and 4 bases respectively, with 15 bases between them. CDR3 size: 16 residues. The CDR3 is CASSASLAWGANVLTF. The CDR3 bases are TGTGCCAGCAGCGCAAGTCTAGCGTGGGGGGCCAACGTCCTGACTTTC.

This chain joins TRBV27 and TRBJ1-1, with D possibly TRBD1 on 6 matching bases. The V and J ends lost 3 bases and 4 bases respectively, with 12 bases between them. The CDR3 is made up of 14 amino acids. Germline-derived CDR1 and CDR2 are MNHEY and SMNVEV (reference sequence). The CDR3 bases are TGTGCCAGCAGTTTCAACAGGGTTGGCACTGAAGCTTTCTTT. Its translation is CASSFNRVGTEAFF.

CDR3 region: CASSRQGAASNQPQHF. CDR3 sequence (DNA): TGTGCCAGCAGTCGACAGGGTGCGGCGAGCAATCAGCCCCAGCATTTT. The V gene is TRBV6-2 or TRBV6-3, the J gene TRBJ1-5, with TRBD1 matching 7 bases. In germline, CDR1 is MNHEY, CDR2 SVGEGT. The CDR3 is 16 amino acids. V dropped 5 bases and J dropped 1; count of bases not matched to a gene: 8.

The DNA of the CDR3 is TGCGCCAGCAGCTTGGCTGTTTTTGGTCAGGGGTGGTCACCCCTCCACTTT. Its protein product is CASSLAVFGQGWSPLHF. The rearrangement links TRBV5-1 to TRBJ1-6; perhaps TRBD1 as D (6 bases). V was trimmed by 0 bases and J by 10 bases, leaving 20 bases between them. CDR1 and CDR2 (germline): SGHRS, YFSETQ. The CDR3 has 17 residues.

The genes are TRBV27 and TRBJ1-1; D is perhaps TRBD1 (5 bases). V was pared by 3 bases and J by 4 bases, with 15 bases between. This CDR3 spans 15 amino acids. Per the germline V gene, CDR1 is MNHEY and CDR2 is SMNVEV (reference sequence). CDR3 bases: TGTGCCAGCAGTTTCGGGCAGGGTATTGGCACTGAAGCTTTCTTT. It encodes CASSFGQGIGTEAFF.

This chain joins TRBV3-1 (or the pseudogene TRBV3-2) and TRBJ1-2, with no clear D. CDR3 size: 12 residues. Germline loops: CDR1 LGHDT, CDR2 YNNKEL (reference sequence). V dropped 2 bases and J dropped 3 bases, with 4 bases sitting between them. CDR3 protein: CASSQSDYGYTF. The CDR3 bases are TGTGCCAGCAGCCAATCGGACTATGGCTACACCTTC.

The genes are TRBV7-9 and TRBJ2-1, with D maybe TRBD1 (5 bases). Germline V gives CDR1 SEHNR, CDR2 FQNEAQ (reference sequence). Trimming removed 0 bases at V and 5 bases at J, with 11 bases between. The CDR3 length is 15 residues. The DNA of the CDR3 is TGTGCCAGCAGCTTAGCTCCGGACATGAACAATGAGCAGTTCTTC. This gives the protein CASSLAPDMNNEQFF.

The chain uses TRBV11-3 and TRBJ2-5, with 10 positions matching TRBD2. The germline V gene encodes CDR1 SGHNT and CDR2 YENEEA. CDR3 length: 14 residues. Trimming at V came to 5 bases and at J to 2 bases, leaving 2 bases not matched to a gene. The DNA for the CDR3 is TGTGCCAGCAGCCGAGCGGGGGGGCAAGAGACCCAGTACTTC. It is translated as CASSRAGGQETQYF.

This clone was counted once. This rearrangement joins TRBV19 to TRBJ1-4, with D unclear. CDR1 LNHDA and CDR2 SQIVND come from the germline V gene (reference sequence). This CDR3 is built from 12 residues. V lost 5 bases and J lost 10, with 11 bases in between. CDR3 residues: CASSEREVKLFF. In nucleotides, the CDR3 is TGTGCCAGTAGTGAGAGGGAGGTAAAACTGTTTTTT.

The genes are TRBV5-4 and TRBJ2-2; weak D call: TRBD2 (5 bases). Germline CDR1 reads SGHNT; CDR2 reads YYREEE (reference sequence). The CDR3 covers 14 residues. Trimming pared 7 bases from V and 0 bases from J, leaving 10 bases between. CDR3 region: CASGADANTGELFF. For the CDR3, the DNA is TGTGCCAGCGGAGCGGACGCGAACACCGGGGAGCTGTTTTTT.

In this sample, this clone turned up once. V gene TRBV25-1 combines with J gene TRBJ1-5; D is undetermined. The V gene's germline CDR1 is MGHDK and CDR2 SYGVNS. The CDR3 extends over 13 amino acids. V shed 1 base and J shed 4 bases, with 5 bases lying between them. The CDR3 loop is CASSELENQPQHF. CDR3 nucleotide sequence: TGTGCCAGCAGTGAATTAGAGAATCAGCCCCAGCATTTT.

The chain has TRBV5-5 and TRBJ1-5, with a weak D call TRBD1 (5 bases). V lost 0 bases and J 5 bases, leaving 6 bases between the germline ends. The CDR3 contains 13 residues. CDR1 is SGHKS, CDR2 YYEKEE, per germline (reference sequence). The DNA for the CDR3 is TGTGCCAGCAGCTTGGGGGACTATCAGCCCCAGCATTTT. As protein: CASSLGDYQPQHF.

This clone was counted a single time. J is TRBJ2-6 and V is TRBV9; D unresolved. The germline V gene encodes CDR1 SGDLS and CDR2 YYNGEE. Between the trimmed V and J ends, which lost 0 bases and 4 bases, there was a span of 11 bases. The CDR3 has 16 residues. The CDR3 is CASSVELRRGANVLTF. DNA of the CDR3: TGTGCCAGCAGCGTAGAACTCCGGCGGGGGGCCAACGTCCTGACTTTC.

The rearrangement uses TRBV4-1 and TRBJ2-7; 11 nucleotides match TRBD2. Germline V gene data show CDR1 as MGHRA and CDR2 as YSYEKL. This CDR3 is built from 15 residues. Trimming at V came to 4 bases and at J to 4 bases, leaving 6 bases not matched to a gene. The CDR3 coding sequence is TGCGCCAGCAGCCCAACGGGACTAGCGGTGTACGAGCAGTACTTC. Encoded protein: CASSPTGLAVYEQYF.

V is TRBV6-6 and J is TRBJ2-5, with 7 bases that match TRBD2. Trimming cost V 7 bases and J 2 bases; bases outside gene matches: 10. The germline V gene encodes CDR1 MNHNY and CDR2 SVGAGI (reference sequence). The CDR3 consists of 15 residues. CDR3 DNA: TGTGCCAGCACCAACCAGGGACTATCACAAGAGACCCAGTACTTC. The encoded protein is CASTNQGLSQETQYF.

The J gene is TRBJ1-3, the V gene TRBV10-2, with D unresolved. Trimming pared 6 bases from V and 4 bases from J, leaving 19 bases between. The CDR3 is 16 amino acids. Looked up from germline, CDR1 is WSHSY and CDR2 is SAAADI. The CDR3 DNA is TGCGCCAGCAGAACCGTCGGGTTCCGAGGAGGAAACACCATATATTTT. Its protein product is CASRTVGFRGGNTIYF.

The chain recombines TRBV6-5 with TRBJ1-2; D possibly corresponds to TRBD1 (5 bases). Germline values: CDR1 MNHEY, CDR2 SVGAGI. Trimming pared 7 bases from V and 8 bases from J, leaving 20 bases between. CDR3 length equals 14 residues. The DNA for the CDR3 is TGTGCCAGCAAACGACAGACCCTAAGGAAGGGCTACACCTTC. Protein product: CASKRQTLRKGYTF.